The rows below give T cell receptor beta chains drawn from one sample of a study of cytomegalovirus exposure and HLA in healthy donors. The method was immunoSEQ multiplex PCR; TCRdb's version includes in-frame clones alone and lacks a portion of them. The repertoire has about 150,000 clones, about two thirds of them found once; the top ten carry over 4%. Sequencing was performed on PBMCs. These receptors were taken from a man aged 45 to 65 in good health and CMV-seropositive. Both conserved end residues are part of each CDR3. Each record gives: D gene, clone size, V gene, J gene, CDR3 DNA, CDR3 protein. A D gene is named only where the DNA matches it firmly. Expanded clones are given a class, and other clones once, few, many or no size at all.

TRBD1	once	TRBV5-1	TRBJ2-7	TGCGCCAGCAGCTTGGGACAGGGCGGGGAGCAGTACTTC	CASSLGQGGEQYF
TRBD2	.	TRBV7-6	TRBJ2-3	TGTGCCAGCAGGCAGGGACTAGCGGGTTCTAGCACAGATACGCAGTATTTT	CASRQGLAGSSTDTQYF
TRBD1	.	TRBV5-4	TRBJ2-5	TGTGCCAGCAGCGGAACCGGGACAGGCTATGAGACCCAGTACTTC	CASSGTGTGYETQYF
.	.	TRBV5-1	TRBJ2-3	TGCGCCAGCAGCTCGAAAGGCCAGGGTGGTACGCAGTATTTT	CASSSKGQGGTQYF
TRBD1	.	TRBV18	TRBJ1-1	TGTGCCAGCTCACCACTTCTAGTGGACAGGCCCACTACTGAAGCTTTCTTT	CASSPLLVDRPTTEAFF
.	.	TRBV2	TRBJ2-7	TGTGCCAGCAGCTCTCCTAGCGGCAGAGGGGGCGAGCAGTACTTC	CASSSPSGRGGEQYF
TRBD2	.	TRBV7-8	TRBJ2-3	TGTGCCAGCAGCTTAGCGGGAGGGAATGTATTTACGCAGTATTTT	CASSLAGGNVFTQYF
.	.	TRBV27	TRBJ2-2	TGTGCCAGCAGTCAGTACACGAACACCGGGGAGCTGTTTTTT	CASSQYTNTGELFF
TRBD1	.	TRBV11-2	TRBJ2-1	TGTGCCAGCAGCTTCGACAGGGGGAATGAGCAGTTCTTC	CASSFDRGNEQFF
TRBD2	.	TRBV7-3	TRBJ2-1	TGTGCCAGCAGCCCCAGCGGGAGTGGCTACAATGAGCAGTTCTTC	CASSPSGSGYNEQFF
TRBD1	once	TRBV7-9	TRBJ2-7	TGTGCCAGCAGCCCGGGGACAGGGGCGGCCTACGAGCAGTACTTC	CASSPGTGAAYEQYF
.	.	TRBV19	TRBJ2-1	TGTGCCAGTAGTGCGGGTGCTAGGGAGGTCTTC	CASSAGAREVF
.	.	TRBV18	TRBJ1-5	TGTGCCAGCTCACCAGGTACCAGGCAGAATCAGCCCCAGCATTTT	CASSPGTRQNQPQHF
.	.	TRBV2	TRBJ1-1	TGTGCCAGCACGGGGAGGGAGTCCATGAACACTGAAGCTTTCTTT	CASTGRESMNTEAFF
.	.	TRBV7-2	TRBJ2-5	TGTGCCAGCAGCCCCGGCAGGTCCCAAGAGACCCAGTACTTC	CASSPGRSQETQYF
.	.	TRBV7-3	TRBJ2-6	TGTGCCAGCAGCACTTCCTCTGGGGCCAACGTCCTGACTTTC	CASSTSSGANVLTF
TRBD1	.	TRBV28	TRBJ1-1	TGTGCCAGCAGAACCACCGGGACAGGAAGGTCTGAAGCTTTCTTT	CASRTTGTGRSEAFF
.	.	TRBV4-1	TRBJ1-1	TGCGCCAGCAGCCAAGAAATGACAGTGAACACTGAAGCTTTCTTT	CASSQEMTVNTEAFF
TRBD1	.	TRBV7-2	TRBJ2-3	TGTGCCAGCAGCTTATTAGGTGTGACAGGGGGCGCAGATACGCAGTATTTT	CASSLLGVTGGADTQYF
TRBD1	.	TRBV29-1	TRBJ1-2	TGCAGCGTTGAAGATCCCGCGACAGGGGCCTTTAACTATGGCTACACCTTC	CSVEDPATGAFNYGYTF
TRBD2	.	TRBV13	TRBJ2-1	TGTGCCAGCAGCCCTCAGCGGACTAGCGGGGCGAATGAGCAGTTCTTC	CASSPQRTSGANEQFF
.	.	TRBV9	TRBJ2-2	TGTGCCAGCAGCCCCACTAGGACTACATACACCGGGGAGCTGTTTTTT	CASSPTRTTYTGELFF
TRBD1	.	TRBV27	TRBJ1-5	TGTGCCAGCAGGCCTCAGACGCCACAGGGGAATCAGCCCCAGCATTTT	CASRPQTPQGNQPQHF
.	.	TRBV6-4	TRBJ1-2	TGTGCCAGCAGTGACTCAGGGCAGGGGAACTATGGCTACACCTTC	CASSDSGQGNYGYTF
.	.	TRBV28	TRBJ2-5	TGTGCCAGCAGCTCTGGGACTCTAAAGGAGACCCAGTACTTC	CASSSGTLKETQYF
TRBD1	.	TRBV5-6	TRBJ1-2	TGTGCCAGCAGCGGGGACAGGGCTCTGAACCTCTATGGCTACACCTTC	CASSGDRALNLYGYTF
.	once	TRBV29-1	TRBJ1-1	TGCAGCGTTGAAAAACAGGAGAGGACTGAAGCTTTCTTT	CSVEKQERTEAFF
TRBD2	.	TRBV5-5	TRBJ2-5	TGTGCCAGCAGCTTCCTCCCTAGCGGGAAGGAGACCCAGTACTTC	CASSFLPSGKETQYF
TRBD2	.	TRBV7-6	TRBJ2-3	TGTGCCAGCAGCCTATTAGGTGGGACTAGCGGCACAGATACGCAGTATTTT	CASSLLGGTSGTDTQYF
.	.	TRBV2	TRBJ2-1	TGTGCCAGCAGTGAGCGGGGGCCTTCCTACAATGAGCAGTTCTTC	CASSERGPSYNEQFF
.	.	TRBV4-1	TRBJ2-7	TGCGCCAGCAGAGCTCACGGGGGTAGGCAGGACGGGTCCTACGAGCAGTACTTC	CASRAHGGRQDGSYEQYF